This TCR beta chain was found in a study of graft-versus-host responses after intestinal transplantation. Study-wide context: Transplant recipients had multivisceral, liver-intestinal, or isolated intestinal grafts. Study-level findings and limits: Recipient-marrow GvH clones were detected, some having first appeared in ileum or blood.

On this clone itself: The antigen remains undetermined.

Trimming removed 7 bases from V and 0 bases from J, with 10 bases in between. The germline V gene has CDR1 SGHRS and CDR2 YFSETQ. The CDR3 is 14 residues long. The protocol was immunoSEQ multiplex PCR, while the TCRdb copy is restricted to in-frame clones and leaves out a portion. The repertoire holds some 86,000 clones, with about nine tenths as singletons. This receptor was obtained from a human donor who received an intestinal transplant. This sample comprised unstimulated CD4+ T cells sorted from spleen or lymph node cells, obtained before intestinal transplant. The V call is TRBV5-1, the J call TRBJ2-2, with D tentatively TRBD2 (7 bases). CDR3 nucleotides: TGCGCCAGCGAGGGGGGGCCGAACACCGGGGAGCTGTTTTTT. Protein: CASEGGPNTGELFF.